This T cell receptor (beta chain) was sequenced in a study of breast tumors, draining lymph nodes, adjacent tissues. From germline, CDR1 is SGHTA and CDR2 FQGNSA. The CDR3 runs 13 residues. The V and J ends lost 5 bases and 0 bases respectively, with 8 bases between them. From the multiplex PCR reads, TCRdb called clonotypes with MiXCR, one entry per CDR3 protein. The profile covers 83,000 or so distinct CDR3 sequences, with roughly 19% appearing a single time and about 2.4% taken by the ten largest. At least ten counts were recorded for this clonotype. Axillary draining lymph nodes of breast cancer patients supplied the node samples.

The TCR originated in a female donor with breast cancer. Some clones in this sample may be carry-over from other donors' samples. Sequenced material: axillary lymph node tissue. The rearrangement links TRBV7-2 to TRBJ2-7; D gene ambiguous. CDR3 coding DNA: TGTGCCAGCAGCCGCGACCCCTCCTACGAGCAGTACTTC. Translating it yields CASSRDPSYEQYF.